This T cell receptor beta chain was identified during a study of OX40 agonist ivuxolimab in advanced cancers. Study-wide background: Ivuxolimab doses were 0.01, 0.1, 0.3, 1.5, 3 or 10 mg/kg every 2 weeks.

The table came from immunoSEQ multiplex PCR; TCRdb's copy has only in-frame clones and leaves some out. The top ten hold over 0.55% of the sample, which has about 37,000 clones, around 88% seen once. Whole-study findings and limits: Circulating CD4+ and CD8+ T cells showed clonal expansion by week 6 at 0.1 to 3.0 mg/kg.

CDR3 length: 15 residues. The ends were cut back, 0 bases at V and 1 base at J, with 12 bases in the middle. Germline assignment: CDR1 SQVTM and CDR2 ANQGSEA. This clone was counted only a few times. Antigen: not known. V gene TRBV29-1 combines with J gene TRBJ1-1; TRBD1 is a possible D gene (6 bases). The source material was CD4+ or CD8+ T cells sorted from blood, sampled in a trial of the OX40 agonist ivuxolimab. This sequence was found in an adult with an advanced solid tumor such as melanoma, head and neck, liver or kidney cancer. In DNA form, the CDR3 reads TGCAGCGTTGAAGATCCACAGGGTGGGAACACTGAAGCTTTCTTT. This encodes CSVEDPQGGNTEAFF. The full variable domain, with the rest looked up from reference TRBV29-1 and TRBJ1-1, is SAVISQKPSRDICQRGTSLTIQCQVDSQVTMMFWYRQQPGQSLTLIATANQGSEATYESGFVIDKFPISRPNLTFSTLTVSNMSPEDSSIYLCSVEDPQGGNTEAFFGQGTRLTVV.